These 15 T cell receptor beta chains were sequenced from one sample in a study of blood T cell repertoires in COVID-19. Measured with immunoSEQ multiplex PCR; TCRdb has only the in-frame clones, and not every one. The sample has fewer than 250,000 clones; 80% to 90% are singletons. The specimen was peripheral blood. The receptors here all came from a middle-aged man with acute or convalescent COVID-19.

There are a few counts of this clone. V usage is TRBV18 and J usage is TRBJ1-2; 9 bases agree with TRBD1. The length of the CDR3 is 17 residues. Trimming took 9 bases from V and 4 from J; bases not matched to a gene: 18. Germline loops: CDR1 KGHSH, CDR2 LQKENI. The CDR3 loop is CASSPGGDRVLLYGYTF. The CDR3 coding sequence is TGTGCCAGTTCCCCCGGGGGGGACAGGGTCCTCCTCTATGGCTACACCTTC. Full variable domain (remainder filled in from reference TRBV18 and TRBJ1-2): NAGVMQNPRHLVRRRGQEARLRCSPMKGHSHVYWYRQLPEEGLKFMVYLQKENIIDESGMPKERFSAEFPKEGPSILRIQQVVRGDSAAYFCASSPGGDRVLLYGYTFGSGTRLTVV.

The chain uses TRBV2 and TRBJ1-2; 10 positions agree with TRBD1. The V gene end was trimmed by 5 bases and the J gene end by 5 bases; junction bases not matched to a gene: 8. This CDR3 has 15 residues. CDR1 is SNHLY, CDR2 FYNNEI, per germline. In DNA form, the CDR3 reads TGTGCCAGCAGTTCGACGCAGGGACAGGGGTATGGCTACACCTTC. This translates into CASSSTQGQGYGYTF.

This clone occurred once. The CDR3, as DNA: TGTGCCAGCAGTTACTCGACGGGGGGACAAGAGACCCAGTACTTC. It translates to CASSYSTGGQETQYF. This chain uses TRBV6-2 or TRBV6-3 with TRBJ2-5; TRBD2 matches 7 bases. The CDR3 consists of 15 residues. V lost 0 bases and J lost 2; bases outside the gene matches: 3. From germline, CDR1 is MNHEY and CDR2 SVGEGT.

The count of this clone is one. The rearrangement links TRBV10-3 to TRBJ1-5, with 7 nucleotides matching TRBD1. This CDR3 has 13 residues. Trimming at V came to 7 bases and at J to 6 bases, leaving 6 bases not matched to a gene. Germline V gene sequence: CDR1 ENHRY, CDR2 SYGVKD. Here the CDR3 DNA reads TGTGCCATCAACACAGGGGTGGCTCAGCCCCAGCATTTT. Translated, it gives CAINTGVAQPQHF.

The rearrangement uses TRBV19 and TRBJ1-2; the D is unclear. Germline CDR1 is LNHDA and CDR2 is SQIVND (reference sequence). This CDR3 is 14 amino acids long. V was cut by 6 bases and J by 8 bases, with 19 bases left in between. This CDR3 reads CASRYVMGSRGYTF. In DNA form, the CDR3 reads TGTGCCAGTAGATACGTGATGGGCAGCCGGGGCTACACCTTC.

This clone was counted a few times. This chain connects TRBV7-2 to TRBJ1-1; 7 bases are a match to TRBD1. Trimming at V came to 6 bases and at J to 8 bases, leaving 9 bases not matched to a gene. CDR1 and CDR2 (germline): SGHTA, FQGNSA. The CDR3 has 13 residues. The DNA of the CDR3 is TGTGCCAGCAGGTCTCGGACAGGCTTAGAAGCTTTCTTT. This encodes CASRSRTGLEAFF.

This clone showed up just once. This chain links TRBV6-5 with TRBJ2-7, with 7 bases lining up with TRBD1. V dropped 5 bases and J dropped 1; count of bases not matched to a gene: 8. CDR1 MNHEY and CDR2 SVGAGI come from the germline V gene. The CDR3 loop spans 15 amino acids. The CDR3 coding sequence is TGTGCCAGCAGTACGCGAAGGACAGGTTCCTACGAGCAGTACTTC. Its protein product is CASSTRRTGSYEQYF.

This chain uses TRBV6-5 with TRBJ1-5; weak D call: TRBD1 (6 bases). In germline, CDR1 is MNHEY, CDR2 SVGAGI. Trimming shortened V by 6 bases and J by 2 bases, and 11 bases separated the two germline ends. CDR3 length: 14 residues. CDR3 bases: TGTGCCAGCAGCCGACAGGCGGGCAATCAGCCCCAGCATTTT. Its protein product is CASSRQAGNQPQHF.

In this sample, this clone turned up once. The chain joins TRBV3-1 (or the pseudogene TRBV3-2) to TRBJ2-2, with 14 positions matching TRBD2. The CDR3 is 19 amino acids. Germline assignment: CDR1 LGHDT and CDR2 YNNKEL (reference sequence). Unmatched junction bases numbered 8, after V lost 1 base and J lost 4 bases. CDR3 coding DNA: TGTGCCAGCAGCCAAGGGGTAGCGACTAGCGGGGGGGCCACCGGGGAGCTGTTTTTT. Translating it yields CASSQGVATSGGATGELFF.

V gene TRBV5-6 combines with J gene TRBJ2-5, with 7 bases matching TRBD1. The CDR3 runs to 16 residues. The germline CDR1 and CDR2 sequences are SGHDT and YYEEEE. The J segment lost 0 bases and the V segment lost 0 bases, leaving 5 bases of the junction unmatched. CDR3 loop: CASSLAPTGHQETQYF. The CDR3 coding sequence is TGTGCCAGCAGCTTGGCCCCGACAGGGCACCAAGAGACCCAGTACTTC.

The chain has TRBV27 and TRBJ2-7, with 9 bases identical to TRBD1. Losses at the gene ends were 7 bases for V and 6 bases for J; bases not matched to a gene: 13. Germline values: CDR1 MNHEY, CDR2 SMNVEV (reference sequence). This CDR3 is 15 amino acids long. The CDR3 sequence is CASTSVRTGVSEQYF. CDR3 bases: TGTGCCAGCACCTCAGTTAGGACAGGGGTTAGCGAGCAGTACTTC.

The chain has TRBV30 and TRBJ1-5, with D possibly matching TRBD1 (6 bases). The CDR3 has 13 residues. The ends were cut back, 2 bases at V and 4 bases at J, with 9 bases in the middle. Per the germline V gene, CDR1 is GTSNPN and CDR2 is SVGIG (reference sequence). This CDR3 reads CAWSPGTNQPQHF. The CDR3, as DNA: TGTGCCTGGAGTCCCGGGACAAATCAGCCCCAGCATTTT.

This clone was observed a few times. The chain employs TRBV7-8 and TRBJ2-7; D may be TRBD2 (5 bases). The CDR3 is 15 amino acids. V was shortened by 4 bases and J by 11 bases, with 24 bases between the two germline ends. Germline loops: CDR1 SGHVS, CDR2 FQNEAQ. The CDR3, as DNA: TGTGCCAGCAGCTCTTACGGGGTACCCGGACCAGAGGAGTACTTC. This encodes CASSSYGVPGPEEYF.

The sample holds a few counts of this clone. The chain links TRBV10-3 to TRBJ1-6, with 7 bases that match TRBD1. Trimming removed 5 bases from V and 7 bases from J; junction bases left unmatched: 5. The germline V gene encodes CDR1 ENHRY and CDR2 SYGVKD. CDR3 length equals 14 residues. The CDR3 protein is CAISSTGWNSPLHF. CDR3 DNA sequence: TGTGCCATCAGTTCGACAGGGTGGAATTCACCCCTCCACTTT.

The CDR3 reads CASRPQGYGELFF. The CDR3 DNA follows: TGTGCCAGCAGGCCACAGGGGTACGGGGAGCTGTTTTTT. V is TRBV7-3 and J is TRBJ2-2; 7 bases are shared with TRBD1. CDR3 length equals 13 residues. The germline V gene has CDR1 SGHTA and CDR2 FQGTGA. V was clipped by 6 bases and J by 7 bases; unmatched bases: 5.